These 24 T cell receptor beta chains were all obtained from the same sample, sequenced in a study of regulatory T cells in long-lasting Graves disease. Both iRepertoire HTBI primers and Arm-PCR of CDR3 regions were used to build the TCR beta libraries. TCRdb itself ran the multiplex PCR reads through MiXCR, one entry per CDR3 protein. This sample has 550,000 to 650,000 distinct CDR3 sequences, with about 16% found just once. The time point: newly diagnosed GD, antithyroid drugs for less than 3 months. Scientists built the TCR library using RNA that was extracted from PBMCs. A further study also used this sample, focusing on T cells in Graves' hyperthyroidism and ophthalmopathy.

The source material was peripheral blood mononuclear cells (PBMCs), sampled at new diagnosis, from a patient treated with antithyroid drugs. These receptors were collected from a man between 18 and 35 years old with Graves disease.

This rearrangement joins TRBV30 to TRBJ2-3; perhaps TRBD2 as D (5 bases). Germline assignment: CDR1 GTSNPN and CDR2 SVGIG (reference sequence). V gave up 4 bases and J gave up 8 bases, with 22 bases separating them. The CDR3 consists of 15 residues. The CDR3 sequence: CAWTQLLGSQATQYF. CDR3 sequence (DNA): TGTGCCTGGACCCAACTCCTAGGGAGTCAAGCTACGCAGTATTTT.

This clonotype has a handful of counts. The CDR3 coding sequence is TGTGCCAGCACTCCAAGACCATACTATGGCTACACCTTC. Protein: CASTPRPYYGYTF. The chain joins TRBV12-3 or TRBV12-4 to TRBJ1-2; D remains ambiguous. The CDR3 contains 13 residues. V was trimmed by 7 bases and J by 3 bases, leaving 12 bases between them.

This clonotype was counted ten times or more. The V and J genes are TRBV7-3 and TRBJ2-7, with D possibly matching TRBD1 (6 bases). The germline CDR1 and CDR2 sequences are SGHTA and FQGTGA. This CDR3 has 13 amino acids. Trimming took 4 bases from V and 6 from J, leaving 13 bases between them. The CDR3 sequence is CASSSQGRGEQYF. DNA for the CDR3: TGTGCCAGCAGCTCACAGGGAAGGGGCGAGCAGTACTTC.

V usage is TRBV6-1 and J usage is TRBJ1-2; D possibly corresponds to TRBD1 (5 bases). Trimming took off 0 bases at V and 1 base at J, with 15 bases between the two ends. CDR1 is MNHNS and CDR2 is SASEGT in the germline V gene. The CDR3 has 17 amino acids. CDR3 sequence: CASSEAGETVYNYGYTF. The CDR3 DNA reads TGTGCCAGCAGTGAAGCGGGGGAGACAGTTTATAACTATGGCTACACCTTC.

The rearrangement links TRBV9 to TRBJ2-2; TRBD1 or TRBD2 may be the D gene (5 bases each). The CDR3 runs to 13 residues. Trimming left V 4 bases short and J 7 bases short, with 11 bases between. From germline, CDR1 is SGDLS and CDR2 YYNGEE. This CDR3 is CASSRGVYGELFF. In DNA, the CDR3 is TGTGCCAGCAGCAGGGGAGTGTACGGGGAGCTGTTTTTT.

A few counts support this clonotype. The junction differs from germline at one of its ends, possibly a read error. J is TRBJ1-6 and V is TRBV27; TRBD1 is a possible D gene (5 bases). The V gene's germline CDR1 is MNHEY and CDR2 SMNVEV (reference sequence). The CDR3 extends over 20 amino acids. The CDR3 loop reads CASTAMTGGIGRSYNSPLHF. CDR3 bases: TGTGCCAGCACCGCTATGACTGGGGGAATCGGTCGGTCCTACAATTCACCCCTCCACTTT.

The sample holds a few counts of this clonotype. This sequence joins TRBV11-2 and TRBJ2-7; unclear D gene. Germline V CDR1 and CDR2: SGHAT, FQNNGV. The CDR3 covers 15 residues. The germline V and J ends were trimmed by 5 bases and 2 bases, with 16 bases remaining between them. The CDR3 DNA sequence: TGTGCCAGCAGCCCCTCTGCCAGTAGACCCTACGAGCAGTACTTC. Translating gives CASSPSASRPYEQYF.

V gene TRBV7-9 combines with J gene TRBJ2-7; TRBD2 might be the D (5 bases). V was pared by 5 bases and J by 3 bases, with 11 bases between. Germline V gene lookup returns CDR1 SEHNR and CDR2 FQNEAQ (reference sequence). The CDR3 is 13 amino acids. The CDR3 reads CASSTSGDYEQYF. The CDR3 coding sequence is TGTGCCAGCAGCACTAGTGGCGACTACGAGCAGTACTTC.

This clonotype was observed many times. The rearrangement uses TRBV12-3 or TRBV12-4 and TRBJ1-1; possible D gene TRBD1, 5 bases. The ends were cut back, 1 base at V and 0 bases at J, with 15 bases in the middle. The CDR3 loop spans 17 amino acids. The CDR3 region has the DNA TGTGCCAGCAGTTTAGGCAGGACAATAAAATTGAACACTGAAGCTTTCTTT. This translates into CASSLGRTIKLNTEAFF.

This clonotype was recorded a few times. The chain has TRBV6-2 or TRBV6-3 and TRBJ2-7, with TRBD2 identical over 10 bases. This CDR3 is built from 18 residues. Germline CDR1 is MNHEY and CDR2 is SVGEGT. V dropped 2 bases and J dropped 2; count of bases not matched to a gene: 12. CDR3 region: CASSYMRVAGGTPYEQYF. Written as DNA, the CDR3 is TGTGCCAGCAGTTACATGAGGGTAGCGGGAGGAACTCCCTACGAGCAGTACTTC.

The chain has TRBV28 and TRBJ2-3, with 9 bases aligning to TRBD2. CDR1 MDHEN and CDR2 SYDVKM come from the germline V gene. J was trimmed by 2 bases and V by 0 bases; bases with no gene match: 6. The CDR3 loop spans 17 amino acids. The CDR3: CASSLWSSGAHTDTQYF. In DNA, the CDR3 is TGTGCCAGCAGTTTATGGTCTAGCGGGGCCCACACAGATACGCAGTATTTT.

This clonotype was picked up many times. This rearrangement joins TRBV12-3 or TRBV12-4 to TRBJ2-3, with D possibly matching TRBD2 (6 bases). The CDR3 contains 11 residues. Trimming shortened V by 7 bases and J by 10 bases, and 12 bases separated the two germline ends. The CDR3 reads CASTRAGAQYF. DNA for the CDR3: TGTGCCAGCACCAGAGCGGGTGCGCAGTATTTT.

This clonotype was observed at least ten times. V gene TRBV6-2 or TRBV6-3 combines with J gene TRBJ2-1; 7 bases match TRBD2. The CDR3 runs 15 residues. The germline CDR1 and CDR2 sequences are MNHEY and SVGEGT. After removal of 5 bases from V and 7 bases from J, the junction contained 11 bases not matched to a gene. CDR3 sequence (DNA): TGTGCCAGCAGTCCCTGGGAGGGCTCGGGAAATGAGCAGTTCTTC. It is translated as CASSPWEGSGNEQFF.

CDR3 sequence reads: CASSQERLFSSGNTIYF. CDR3 in DNA: TGTGCCAGCAGCCAAGAACGCCTCTTCAGCTCTGGAAACACCATATATTTT. This chain links TRBV3-1 with TRBJ1-3, with D unclear. The CDR3 is made up of 17 amino acids. V shed 0 bases and J shed 0 bases, with 12 bases lying between them. Germline assignment: CDR1 LGHDT and CDR2 YNNKEL (reference sequence).

The chain recombines TRBV30 with TRBJ2-7; D possibly matches TRBD1 or TRBD2 (5 bases each). The CDR3 is made up of 14 amino acids. Germline loops: CDR1 GTSNPN, CDR2 SVGIG (reference sequence). V dropped 5 bases and J dropped 2 bases, with 16 bases sitting between them. This CDR3 is CAWVHPGQPYEQYF. The CDR3 coding sequence is TGTGCCTGGGTTCACCCGGGGCAGCCCTACGAGCAGTACTTC.

The V and J genes are TRBV5-1 and TRBJ2-2; maybe TRBD1 (6 bases). From germline, CDR1 is SGHRS and CDR2 YFSETQ. This CDR3 region has 17 residues. V was shortened by 1 base and J by 12 bases, with 25 bases between the two germline ends. The CDR3 DNA sequence: TGCGCCAGCAGCTTGAAGTTTCTACAGGGCCCTACCGTAAAGCTGTTTTTT. Its translation is CASSLKFLQGPTVKLFF.

This clonotype was found many times. The chain recombines TRBV6-1 with TRBJ1-5, with a tentative D call TRBD1 (6 bases). There are 18 residues in the CDR3. Trimming removed 3 bases from V and 1 base from J, with 19 bases in between. Germline V gives CDR1 MNHNS, CDR2 SASEGT. Here the CDR3 DNA reads TGTGCCAGCAGTGATTCTTGGGGGGGGACACGCAGCAATCAGCCCCAGCATTTT. Its translation: CASSDSWGGTRSNQPQHF.

This clonotype was counted many times. The chain couples TRBV20-1 to TRBJ2-1; a weak D match, TRBD2 (6 bases). Germline loops: CDR1 DFQATT, CDR2 SNEGSKA (reference sequence). The CDR3 sequence is 16 residues long. Trimming cost V 5 bases and J 5 bases, with 22 bases left between them. The CDR3 reads CSAGGAGKGIHNEQFF. CDR3 nucleotides: TGCAGTGCTGGCGGGGCAGGGAAGGGCATTCACAATGAGCAGTTCTTC.

In the case of this clonotype: With a much larger clone just one base away, this may be a read error. The V gene is TRBV11-2, the J gene TRBJ2-1, with 11 bases aligning to TRBD2. Germline-derived CDR1 and CDR2 are SGHAT and FQNNGV. Losses at the gene ends were 6 bases for V and 9 bases for J; bases not matched to a gene: 10. The CDR3 length is 15 residues. CDR3 in DNA: TGTGCCAGCAGTCAAACTAGCGGGAGAGGGAGTGAGCAGTTCTTC. This encodes CASSQTSGRGSEQFF.

This clonotype was counted ten times or more. The rearrangement joins TRBV28 to TRBJ1-1, with D perhaps TRBD1 (5 bases). The CDR3 is made up of 14 amino acids. The V end was cut by 2 bases, the J end by 4 bases, with 11 bases between. CDR1 is MDHEN and CDR2 is SYDVKM in the germline V gene. In nucleotides, the CDR3 is TGTGCCAGCAGTTTACGCCCGGGGCGCACTGAAGCTTTCTTT. Residues: CASSLRPGRTEAFF.

This clonotype was recorded a few times. The V call is TRBV7-8, the J call TRBJ2-7; D is unclear. The V gene lost 4 bases and the J gene lost 4 bases, with 17 bases spanning the gap. The V gene's germline CDR1 is SGHVS and CDR2 FQNEAQ. The CDR3 has 15 amino acids. Here the CDR3 reads CASSSPAGLGYEQYF. DNA of the CDR3: TGTGCCAGCAGCTCCCCGGCCGGGTTGGGTTACGAGCAGTACTTC.

This clonotype was detected only a few times. This chain links TRBV5-1 with TRBJ2-7; the D is unclear. Trimming took 3 bases from V and 2 from J, leaving 12 bases between them. Looked up from germline, CDR1 is SGHRS and CDR2 is YFSETQ. The CDR3 length is 14 residues. In nucleotides, the CDR3 is TGCGCCAGCAGCTCCGGGCCGGGCCCCTACGAGCAGTACTTC. Its protein is CASSSGPGPYEQYF.

Concerning this clonotype: Mismatch with germline at one junction end may stem from a read error. This sequence joins TRBV29-1 and TRBJ2-1; 12 bases fit TRBD2. The CDR3 covers 15 residues. CDR1 SQVTM and CDR2 ANQGSEA come from the germline V gene. The CDR3 spells CSVGLAGATYNEQSF. Written as DNA, the CDR3 is TGCAGCGTGGGACTAGCGGGCGCTACCTACAATGAGCAGTCCTTC.

This clonotype was found many times. The rearrangement links TRBV11-2 to TRBJ2-3; 7 bases match TRBD2. J gave up 3 bases and V 8 bases, and 8 bases lay outside the gene matches. Germline-derived CDR1 and CDR2 are SGHAT and FQNNGV. The CDR3 contains 14 residues. The CDR3 nucleotides are TGTGCCAGCCGGATGGCGGGAGAGACAGATACGCAGTATTTT. Its protein product is CASRMAGETDTQYF.